This TCR beta chain was profiled in a study of cytomegalovirus exposure and HLA in healthy donors. At the level of the study: Unique TCRs numbering around 85 million, obtained from HLA-typed donors, made up an early data release.

In the PCR, 60 Vbeta and 13 Jbeta primers were used. Here immunoSEQ multiplex PCR was the method, and the copy in TCRdb shows in-frame clones only, minus some. Among 310,000 or so clones listed, about 90% were seen once. As regards this clone: Its target is unknown.

CDR1 is SQVTM, CDR2 ANQGSEA, per germline. The trim removed 0 bases at V and 6 bases at J, leaving 3 bases unmatched. This CDR3 contains 13 residues. Points from the study as a whole: The likely origin of a cluster of highly shared sequence variants was a sequencing artifact. An analysis that came later showed most CMV-associated TCR beta chains appearing HLA-restricted. Altogether, 160 or so TCR beta chains were recorded as cytomegalovirus-associated.

The chain links TRBV29-1 to TRBJ1-1; 8 nucleotides align to TRBD1. What was sequenced was PBMCs. This TCR was recovered from a woman aged 18-29 years in good health and CMV-seronegative. CDR3 nucleotide sequence: TGCAGCGTTGAAGATCCCAGGGGGCCTGAAGCTTTCTTT. This codes for CSVEDPRGPEAFF.